This note documents a single T cell receptor (beta chain) sequence. What this receptor recognizes is not known. Base qualities were left out, and no much larger clone turns up one base away. This specimen belongs to a study of radiation and T cells in renal cell carcinoma (dated by TCRdb to 2018 to 2020). In terms of the full investigation: TCR beta sequencing covered some 55 samples in total, comprising about 26 tumors and some 27 peripheral blood samples. The final blood draw took place at 4 weeks after radiation, the same time as nephrectomy. Across all 53 samples, 4 million or so unique CDR3 nucleotide sequences encoding 2.5 million to 3 million unique CDR3 amino acid sequences were identified. Summary of the overall study and its limitations: Top tumor clonotypes rose in blood from baseline to 2 weeks post-radiation, then contracted by 4 weeks, suggesting transient expansion of tumor-resident clones. No pretreatment tumor biopsies were available, so the baseline intratumoral presence of clonotypes could not be determined. With a single-armed trial design, the study had no way to address how radiation dose or scheduling affects the TCR repertoire. Blood repertoire dynamics were not followed beyond 4 weeks after treatment.

According to the study, the label for this sample's time point signals: blood 4 weeks post-SBRT, at nephrectomy. According to the study, the label for this sample's treatment or condition signals: 15 Gy SBRT to primary tumor, nephrectomy 4 weeks later. Samples came from a clinical trial, in which primary renal cell carcinomas received 15 Gy stereotactic body radiation therapy followed by nephrectomy 4 weeks later. To track tumor-enriched clonotypes, serial peripheral blood was sampled from radiation-treated patients at baseline and at 2 weeks and 4 weeks after SBRT. Every patient's renal cell carcinoma showed clear cell pathology. The QIAamp DNA Blood Mini Kit (Qiagen) was used to prepare genomic DNA for TCR sequencing. Only samples passing all quality control checks were included in the analyses. TCR beta libraries were generated from genomic DNA with the immunoSEQ kit, following the manufacturer's recommendations. For library preparation, a first multiplex PCR was performed with proprietary primers, followed by a second PCR in which unique barcodes were added, and bead cleanups were performed after each round. A positive control reaction and a negative control reaction, both provided in the kit, were run with every batch of samples. The final libraries underwent checking on an Agilent 4200 TapeStation D1000 ScreenTape, volumetric pooling, and quantification by qPCR. Sequencing was performed on an Illumina NextSeq500 using a MidOutput 150-cycle cartridge, with 156 Read1 cycles, 15 Index1 cycles, and the kit custom primers. The pooled library was loaded at roughly 0.96 pM, with a roughly 22% PhiX control spiked in. The original pipeline was this. The vendor-processed data were analyzed in R, and a clonotype was defined as all T cells that share the same CDR3 nucleotide sequence. For clone abundance analyses, frequencies were normalized to the 10,000 most abundant clones in each sample. Public T cell clones, averaging fewer than five per sample, were removed before analysis. A difference in abundance of at least 32-fold between compartments was used to define tumor-enriched and baseline blood-enriched clonotypes. A beta-binomial differential abundance model was applied to find clonotypes that expanded or contracted between blood time points. Tumor-blood repertoire similarity was measured with the Baroni-Urbani and Buser coefficient, and groups were compared using two-tailed Wilcoxon tests in R. In TCRdb, the immuneACCESS table is reduced to in-frame sequences with V and J assigned. These tables do not hold every clone; where another copy was compared, an unresolved V gene accounts for under half, and the others remain unexplained. V, J and clone size are those of that table, while D and trimming were read from the DNA. This sample has about 73,000 clones in its table, and around four fifths of those were observed once. The ten largest account for about 2.5% of the sample.

The source material was blood, sampled from a patient whose treatment included radiotherapy and nephrectomy. This sequence originates from a woman aged 60-75 years with renal cell carcinoma.

The nucleotide sequence is TGTGCCAGCACCACAGGGGGAGCCGGCAATCAGCCCCAGCATTTT. This sequence encodes CASTTGGAGNQPQHF. The rearranged chain carries TRBV19 and TRBJ1-5, with 8 junctional bases fitting TRBD1. There are 15 amino acids in the CDR3, from cysteine to phenylalanine inclusive. Only the CDR3 region is kept as DNA, spanning 45 bases read in frame from base 1. V trim: 9 bases; J trim: 2 bases; unmatched bases: 9. CDR1 and CDR2 (LNHDA, SQIVND) derive from the germline V gene (reference sequence).